The present T cell receptor (beta chain) was sequenced within a study of OX40 agonist ivuxolimab in advanced cancers. Across the whole study: Across the patients, intravenous ivuxolimab was delivered every 2 weeks at 0.01 to 10 mg/kg.

The CDR3 runs 16 residues. Between the trimmed V and J ends, which lost 1 base and 2 bases, there was a span of 17 bases. Per germline, CDR1 GTSNPN and CDR2 SVGIG (reference sequence). The repertoire was sequenced with immunoSEQ multiplex PCR; TCRdb's copy has only in-frame clones and lacks some. The table records about 19,000 clones, roughly four fifths of them present only once. The J gene is TRBJ1-1, the V gene TRBV30; D is unclear. The source was CD4+ or CD8+ T cells sorted from blood, collected in a trial of the OX40 agonist ivuxolimab. The TCR comes from an adult with an advanced solid tumor such as melanoma, head and neck, liver or kidney cancer. Here the CDR3 DNA reads TGTGCCTGGAGTGGAGGGAGGGTGAACCACAACACTGAAGCTTTCTTT. Protein product: CAWSGGRVNHNTEAFF.